This T cell receptor (beta chain) is drawn from a study of graft-versus-host responses after intestinal transplantation. Study overall: Anti-thymocyte globulin induction, then tacrolimus and steroids for about three years, went to all recipients. Whole-study findings and limits: Detection of GvH clones occurred in recipient marrow, and some had their first appearance in ileum or blood. Allografts of one patient group, those with graft-donor T cell macrochimerism, had high graft-versus-host to host-versus-graft clonal ratios.

Notes on this clone: As yet, its antigen is unknown.

Sequenced by immunoSEQ multiplex PCR; TCRdb stores in-frame clones only, minus some. This table has roughly 77,000 clones, approximately 88% appearing once. The material sequenced was unstimulated CD8+ T cells sorted from spleen or lymph node cells, taken before intestinal transplant. This clonotype was obtained from a human donor who received an intestinal transplant.

The CDR3 sequence is CASSLWGGKGGHNSPLHF. The DNA for the CDR3 is TGCGCCAGCAGCCTTTGGGGGGGGAAAGGGGGACATAATTCACCCCTCCACTTT. The chain couples TRBV5-1 to TRBJ1-6; possible D gene TRBD1, 6 bases. The germline V gene encodes CDR1 SGHRS and CDR2 YFSETQ. Trimming pared 4 bases from V and 5 bases from J, leaving 22 bases between. This CDR3 has 18 amino acids.